This passage covers 3 T cell receptor beta chains from one sample sequenced in a study of blood T cell repertoires in COVID-19. Sequencing used immunoSEQ multiplex PCR; TCRdb keeps in-frame clones, though not all of them. The table has more than 100,000 clones, roughly three quarters seen once. The sequencing input was peripheral blood. These receptor sequences come from a woman older than 75 with acute or convalescent COVID-19.

V is TRBV4-2 and J is TRBJ2-7; 7 bases fit TRBD1. With V trimmed by 0 bases and J by 0 bases, 2 bases remained unmatched. Germline CDR1 reads LGHNA; CDR2 reads YNFKEQ. The length of the CDR3 is 15 residues. CDR3 DNA: TGTGCCAGCAGCCAAGAGGGGGACAGCTCCTACGAGCAGTACTTC. Translating gives CASSQEGDSSYEQYF.

V is TRBV7-3 and J is TRBJ1-1, with TRBD1 matching 12 bases. The CDR3 consists of 16 residues. V gave up 5 bases and J gave up 3 bases; unmatched junction bases: 7. Germline V lookup: CDR1 SGHTA, CDR2 FQGTGA. The DNA of the CDR3 is TGTGCCAGCAGCACGACCCGGGACAGGGGGCACACTGAAGCTTTCTTT. Protein: CASSTTRDRGHTEAFF.

The chain employs TRBV4-3 and TRBJ1-1, with D hard to call. Germline CDR1 and CDR2: LGHNA and YSLEER. CDR3 length equals 13 residues. V was clipped by 4 bases and J by 0 bases, with 6 bases between them. This CDR3 reads CASSRALNTEAFF. In DNA form, the CDR3 reads TGCGCCAGCAGCCGAGCTTTGAACACTGAAGCTTTCTTT.